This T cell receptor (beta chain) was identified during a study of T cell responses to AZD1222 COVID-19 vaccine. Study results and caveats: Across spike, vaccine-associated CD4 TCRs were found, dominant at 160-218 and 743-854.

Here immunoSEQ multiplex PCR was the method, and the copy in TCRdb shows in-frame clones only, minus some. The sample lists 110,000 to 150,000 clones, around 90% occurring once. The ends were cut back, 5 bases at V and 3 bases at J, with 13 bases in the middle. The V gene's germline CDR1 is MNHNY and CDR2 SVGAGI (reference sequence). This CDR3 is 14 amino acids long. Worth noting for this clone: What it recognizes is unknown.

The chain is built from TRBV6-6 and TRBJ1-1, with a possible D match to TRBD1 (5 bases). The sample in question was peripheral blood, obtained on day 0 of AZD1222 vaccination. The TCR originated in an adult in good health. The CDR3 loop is CASSARSGDTEAFF. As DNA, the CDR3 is TGTGCCAGCAGTGCCCGGTCGGGGGACACTGAAGCTTTCTTT.